Shown below are 11 T cell receptor beta chains from a single sample sequenced in a study of early T cells in non-severe SARS-CoV-2 infection (dated by TCRdb to about 2021). Preparation of the library involved 5' RACE. Sequenced on a NextSeq 500. In TCRdb, the public reads were trimmed at Q25 with fastp and aligned with MiXCR, with productive beta chains retained. Each entry merges the rows of one CDR3 protein and shows their most common DNA and genes. Across this sample there are more than 65,000 distinct CDR3 sequences, with around 14% seen only once. In total, the top ten clones hold about 5% of the sample. Sequenced input: whole blood. The receptor set was obtained from an adult who was a healthcare worker with PCR-confirmed SARS-CoV-2 infection or an uninfected control (not recorded which).

The DNA of the CDR3 is TGTGCCAGCAGTTCTACATCGGAGACCCAGTACTTC. Translated, it gives CASSSTSETQYF. The genes are TRBV2 and TRBJ2-5, with D unresolved. Between the trimmed V and J ends, which lost 5 bases and 5 bases, there was a span of 9 bases. Germline CDR1 is SNHLY and CDR2 is FYNNEI. The CDR3 length is 12 residues.

The chain uses TRBV6-6 and TRBJ1-2, with D tentatively TRBD1 (5 bases). Germline loops: CDR1 MNHNY, CDR2 SVGAGI (reference sequence). This CDR3 is 12 amino acids long. V dropped 6 bases and J dropped 0 bases, with 5 bases sitting between them. CDR3 residues: CASRQANYGYTF. The CDR3 DNA sequence: TGTGCCAGCAGACAGGCTAACTATGGCTACACCTTC.

The sample holds many counts of this clonotype. CDR3 DNA: TGCGCCAGCAGCTTGGACCCAGGGGACTATGGCTACACCTTC. Its protein is CASSLDPGDYGYTF. The rearrangement links TRBV5-1 to TRBJ1-2; the D gene is possibly TRBD1 (6 bases). The V gene lost 0 bases and the J gene lost 3 bases, with 9 bases spanning the gap. Germline V lookup: CDR1 SGHRS, CDR2 YFSETQ. The CDR3 is 14 residues long.

CDR3 sequence reads: CASSPFKGYEQYF. Here the CDR3 DNA reads TGTGCCAGCTCACCATTTAAGGGGTACGAGCAGTACTTC. This chain links TRBV18 with TRBJ2-7, with a weak D call TRBD1 (5 bases). This CDR3 contains 13 residues. V was pared by 2 bases and J by 4 bases, with 9 bases between. CDR1 and CDR2 from the germline V gene are KGHSH and LQKENI.

The chain employs TRBV4-1 and TRBJ1-2; D gene ambiguous. Germline lookup yields CDR1 MGHRA and CDR2 YSYEKL. This CDR3 has 11 residues. V lost 0 bases and J 10 bases, leaving 6 bases between the germline ends. DNA for the CDR3: TGCGCCAGCAGCCAAGATCGTACCTACACCTTC. It is translated as CASSQDRTYTF.

This clonotype was seen more than once but under ten times. At one of its ends the junction is not consistent with the germline gene, which may arise from a read error. The chain combines TRBV7-2 with TRBJ2-1; D gene unclear. This CDR3 comprises 9 residues. CDR1 and CDR2 from the germline V gene are SGHTA and FQGNSA. This chain's CDR3 is CASSLAGKF. As DNA, the CDR3 is TGTGCCAGCAGCTTAGCGGGGAAATTC. Based on the CDR3 plus reference TRBV7-2 and TRBJ2-1, the full variable domain is GAGVSQSPSNKVTEKGKDVELRCDPISGHTALYWYRQSLGQGLEFLIYFQGNSAPDKSGLPSDRFSAERTGGSVSTLTIQRTQQEDSAVYLCASSLAGKFGPGTRLTVL.

The chain carries TRBV29-1 and TRBJ2-5; D possibly corresponds to TRBD2 (5 bases). From germline, CDR1 is SQVTM and CDR2 ANQGSEA. The CDR3 contains 12 residues. With 7 bases removed from V and 0 bases from J, the gap between germline ends came to 9 bases. The CDR3: CSGLKYQETQYF. The CDR3 DNA is TGCAGCGGACTAAAGTACCAAGAGACCCAGTACTTC. Looking up the rest from reference TRBV29-1 and TRBJ2-5 gives the full variable domain: SAVISQKPSRDICQRGTSLTIQCQVDSQVTMMFWYRQQPGQSLTLIATANQGSEATYESGFVIDKFPISRPNLTFSTLTVSNMSPEDSSIYLCSGLKYQETQYFGPGTRLLVL.

This clonotype was seen only a few times. The chain couples TRBV5-6 to TRBJ2-3; 10 bases are shared with TRBD2. Germline CDR1 and CDR2: SGHDT and YYEEEE. V was clipped by 7 bases and J by 8 bases; unmatched bases: 7. The CDR3 is 13 amino acids. For the CDR3, the DNA is TGTGCCAGCGAACTAGCGGGGCTTGGTACGCAGTATTTT. It specifies CASELAGLGTQYF.

The table lists this clonotype with many counts. The rearrangement uses TRBV7-8 and TRBJ2-3, with 8 bases fitting TRBD2. The CDR3 loop spans 17 amino acids. V was clipped by 5 bases and J by 5 bases; unmatched bases: 15. Looked up from germline, CDR1 is SGHVS and CDR2 is FQNEAQ. CDR3 sequence reads: CASSLYPAGGVGDTQYF. CDR3 bases: TGTGCCAGCAGCCTTTACCCCGCGGGAGGTGTGGGAGATACGCAGTATTTT. The full variable domain, in which reference TRBV7-8 and TRBJ2-3 provide the parts outside the CDR3, is GAGVSQSPRYKVAKRGQDVALRCDPISGHVSLFWYQQALGQGPEFLTYFQNEAQLDKSGLPSDRFFAERPEGSVSTLKIQRTQQEDSAVYLCASSLYPAGGVGDTQYFGPGTRLTVL.

This clonotype has only a few counts. The junction differs from germline at one of its ends, possibly a read error. This sequence joins TRBV29-1 and TRBJ2-5; D ambiguous. CDR3 length equals 10 residues. Germline CDR1 is SQVTM and CDR2 is ANQGSEA. The CDR3 DNA reads TGCAGCGGTGAAAAAGAGACCCAGTACTTC. This codes for CSGEKETQYF.

This clonotype was counted ten times or more. The chain links TRBV15 to TRBJ1-2; D remains unclear. CDR1 and CDR2 (germline): LNHNV, YYDKDF (reference sequence). Trimming took off 0 bases at V and 2 bases at J, with 10 bases between the two ends. The CDR3 sequence is 15 residues long. DNA of the CDR3: TGTGCCACCAGCAGAGACCCGGTGACAAACTATGGCTACACCTTC. Amino acids: CATSRDPVTNYGYTF.